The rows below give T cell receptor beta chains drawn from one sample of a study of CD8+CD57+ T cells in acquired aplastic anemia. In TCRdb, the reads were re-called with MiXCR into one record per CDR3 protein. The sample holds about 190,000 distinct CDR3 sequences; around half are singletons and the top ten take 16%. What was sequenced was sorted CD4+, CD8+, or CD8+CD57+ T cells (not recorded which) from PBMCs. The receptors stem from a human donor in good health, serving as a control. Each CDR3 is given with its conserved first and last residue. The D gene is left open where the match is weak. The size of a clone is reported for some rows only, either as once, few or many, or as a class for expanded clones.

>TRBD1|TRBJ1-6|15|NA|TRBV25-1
TGTGCCAGCAGTCCCGGGACAGGAGTAAATTCACCCCTCCACTTT
CASSPGTGVNSPLHF
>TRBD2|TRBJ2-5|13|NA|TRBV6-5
TGTGCCAGCAGTACGGGCACCGGGACTAGCGAGTACTTC
CASSTGTGTSEYF
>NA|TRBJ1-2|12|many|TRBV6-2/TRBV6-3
TGTGCCAGCAGTTACTCTCGGGGTGGCTACACCTTC
CASSYSRGGYTF
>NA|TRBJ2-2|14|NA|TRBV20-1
TGCAGTGCTCCCTTAGCCGTGAACACCGGGGAGCTGTTTTTT
CSAPLAVNTGELFF
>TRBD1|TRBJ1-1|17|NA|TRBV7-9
TGTGCCAGCAGCCCGGGACAGCCTAATGAAAAGAACACTGAAGCTTTCTTT
CASSPGQPNEKNTEAFF
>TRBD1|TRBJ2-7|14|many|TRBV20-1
TGCAGTGCTAGAGCGGGACAGGGGGCTGACGAGCAGTACTTC
CSARAGQGADEQYF
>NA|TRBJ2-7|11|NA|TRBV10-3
TGTGCCAGCAGAGGGGGACAAGAGCAGTACTTC
CASRGGQEQYF
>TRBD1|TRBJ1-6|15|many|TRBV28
TGTGCCAGCAGTTTAGGGGACAGGGTAAATTCACCCCTCCACTTT
CASSLGDRVNSPLHF
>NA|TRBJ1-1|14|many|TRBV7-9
TGTGCCAGCAGCTCTCTGGACGGGAACACTGAAGCTTTCTTT
CASSSLDGNTEAFF
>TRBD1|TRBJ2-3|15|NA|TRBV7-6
TGTGCCAGCAGCCACAAGGGGGCTAGCACAGATACGCAGTATTTT
CASSHKGASTDTQYF
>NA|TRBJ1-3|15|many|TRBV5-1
TGCGCCAGCAGCTTGTCTGGGATATCAGGAAACACCATATATTTT
CASSLSGISGNTIYF
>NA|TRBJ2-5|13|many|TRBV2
TGTGCCAGCAGTGGGGCAGGGCAAGAGACCCAGTACTTC
CASSGAGQETQYF
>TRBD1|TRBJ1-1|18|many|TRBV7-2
TGTGCCAGCAGCTTATGGAGAAAGACAGGGGACATGAACACTGAAGCTTTCTTT
CASSLWRKTGDMNTEAFF
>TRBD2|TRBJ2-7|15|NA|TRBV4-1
TGCGCCAGCAGCCAACCGACTAGCGGATCCTACGAGCAGTACTTC
CASSQPTSGSYEQYF
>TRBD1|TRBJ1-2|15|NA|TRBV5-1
TGCGCCAGCAGCTTGGCCGTGGGACAGGGGGATGGCTACACCTTC
CASSLAVGQGDGYTF
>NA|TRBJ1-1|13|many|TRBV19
TGTGCCAGTAGTCCTGCCCGCTCCACGGAAGCTTTCTTT
CASSPARSTEAFF
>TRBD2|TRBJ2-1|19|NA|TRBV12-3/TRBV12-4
TGTGCCAGCAGTTTATGGCAGCGGGGGGTAAGAAGCCCCTACAATGAGCAGTTCTTC
CASSLWQRGVRSPYNEQFF
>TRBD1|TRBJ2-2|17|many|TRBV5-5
TGTGCCAGCAGCTTAGAAAGGGACAGGGCGAACACCGGGGAGCTGTTTTTT
CASSLERDRANTGELFF
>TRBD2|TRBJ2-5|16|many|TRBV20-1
TGCAGTGCTACAGGGACTAGCGGGACCGAGGGGGAGACCCAGTACTTC
CSATGTSGTEGETQYF
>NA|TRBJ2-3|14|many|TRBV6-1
TGTGCCAGCAGTAGAGGAGGGGTCGAAGATACGCAGTATTTT
CASSRGGVEDTQYF
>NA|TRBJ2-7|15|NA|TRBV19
TGTGCCAGTAGTCTTGAGGGGTCAGGGGCCTACGAGCAGTACTTC
CASSLEGSGAYEQYF
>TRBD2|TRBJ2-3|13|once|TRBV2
TGTGCCAGCATCAGGACTAGCGGAGATACGCGGTATTTT
CASIRTSGDTRYF
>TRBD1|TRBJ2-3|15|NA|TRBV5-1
TGCGCCAGCAGCTCGGGACAGTCAAACACAGATACGCAGTATTTT
CASSSGQSNTDTQYF
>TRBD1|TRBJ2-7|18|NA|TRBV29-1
TGCAGCGTTGCACCTAGCGGGACAGGGGGTCTCGGCCGTTACGAGCAGTACTTC
CSVAPSGTGGLGRYEQYF
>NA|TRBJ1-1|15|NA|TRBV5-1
TGCGCCAGCAGCTTCTTACGCACAGGGAAAGCTGAAGCTTTCTTT
CASSFLRTGKAEAFF
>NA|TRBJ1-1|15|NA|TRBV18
TGTGCCAGCTCACCTCAGAGACAGTTGAACACTGAAGCTTTCTTT
CASSPQRQLNTEAFF
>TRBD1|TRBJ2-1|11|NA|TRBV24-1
TGTGCCACCGGGACAGGGCTTGAGCAGTTCTTC
CATGTGLEQFF
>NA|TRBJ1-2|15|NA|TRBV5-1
TGCGCCAGCAGCTTGGGGTCTATGGCTAACTATGGCTACACCTTC
CASSLGSMANYGYTF
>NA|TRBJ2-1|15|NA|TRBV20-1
TGCAGTGCTAGAGGTTGGGGGAACTCCTACAATGAGCAGTTCTTC
CSARGWGNSYNEQFF
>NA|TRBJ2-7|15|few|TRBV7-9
TGTGCCAGCAGCATAGACCCCTCGGGCATCTACGAGCAGTACTTC
CASSIDPSGIYEQYF
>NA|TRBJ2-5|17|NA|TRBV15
TGTGCCACCAGCATGACCGAGGCGGGGTTACCCCAAGAGACCCAGTACTTC
CATSMTEAGLPQETQYF
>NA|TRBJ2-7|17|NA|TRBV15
TGTGCCACCAGCAGAGTCAAGGACAGCCCATTCGGTGACGAGCAGTACTTC
CATSRVKDSPFGDEQYF
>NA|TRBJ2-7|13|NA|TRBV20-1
TGCAGTGCTATCCCGCGGGACGGATACGAGCAGTACTTC
CSAIPRDGYEQYF
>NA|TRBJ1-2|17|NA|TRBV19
TGTGCCAGTAGTATCGCTCGTGTGGCAGGGTTAGCCTATGGCTACACCTTC
CASSIARVAGLAYGYTF
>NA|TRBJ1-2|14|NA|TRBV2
TGTGCCAGCAAAATGATAGGAACCAACTATGGCTACGCCTTC
CASKMIGTNYGYAF
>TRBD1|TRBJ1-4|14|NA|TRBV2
TGTGCCAGCAGCCCCCGGACAGGAGGTGAAAAACTGCTTTTT
CASSPRTGGEKLLF
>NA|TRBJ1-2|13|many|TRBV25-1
TGTGCCAGCAGGGGGACGAGGGGTCATGGCTACACCTTC
CASRGTRGHGYTF
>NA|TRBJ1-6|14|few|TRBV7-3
TGTGCCAGCAGACCTGGACAGATAACTTCACCCCTCCACTTT
CASRPGQITSPLHF
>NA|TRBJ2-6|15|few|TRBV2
TGTGCCAGCAGCGATACAGGGCCTGGGGCCAACGTCCTGACTTTC
CASSDTGPGANVLTF
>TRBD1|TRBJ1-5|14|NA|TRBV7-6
TGTGCCGGCAGCTTAGGGACAGGTAATCAGCCCCAGCATTTT
CAGSLGTGNQPQHF
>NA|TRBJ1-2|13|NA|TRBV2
TGTGCCAGCAGCCGCGACAGTGGGTACGGCTACACCTTC
CASSRDSGYGYTF
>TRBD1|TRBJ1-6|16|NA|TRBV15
TGTGCCACCAGCAGAGACACACGGACAGGGCTTTCACCCCTCCACTTT
CATSRDTRTGLSPLHF
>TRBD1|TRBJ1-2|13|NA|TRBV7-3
TGTGCCGGCAGCCTACAACAGGGGAGCGGCTACACCTTC
CAGSLQQGSGYTF
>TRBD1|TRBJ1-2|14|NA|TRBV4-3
TGCGCCAGCAGCCACAACTCCGGGACAGGGGTCACCTACTTC
CASSHNSGTGVTYF
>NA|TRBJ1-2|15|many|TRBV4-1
TGCGCCAGCAGCCAAGTAGATACAGGGCACTATGGCTACACCTTC
CASSQVDTGHYGYTF
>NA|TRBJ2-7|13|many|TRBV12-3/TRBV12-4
TGTGCCAGCAGTTTTGGGACAAGCTACGAGCAGTACTTC
CASSFGTSYEQYF
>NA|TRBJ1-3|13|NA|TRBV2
TGTGCCAGCAGGAGGGTCTCTGGAAACACCATATATTTT
CASRRVSGNTIYF
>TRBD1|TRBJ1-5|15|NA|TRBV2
TGTGCCAGCAGTGAACGACAGGGGGAGAATCAGCCCCAGCATTTT
CASSERQGENQPQHF
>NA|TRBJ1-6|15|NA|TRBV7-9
TGTGCCAGCAGCTCTAGACTAGCGGGGAATTCACCCCTCCACTTT
CASSSRLAGNSPLHF
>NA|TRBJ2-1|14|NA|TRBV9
TGTGCCAGCAGCGTAGCTGGCGGGCAGGGTGAGCAGTTCTTC
CASSVAGGQGEQFF
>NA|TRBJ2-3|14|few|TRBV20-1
TGCAGTGTATACTCTCGGGGGAGCACAGATACGCAGTATTTT
CSVYSRGSTDTQYF
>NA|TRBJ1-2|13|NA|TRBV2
TGTGCCAGCAGAGCTGACAGTGTCTATGGCTACACCTTC
CASRADSVYGYTF
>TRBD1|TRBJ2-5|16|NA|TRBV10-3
TGTGCCATCAGTGGACAGGGGGTAGGCTCCTACAATGAGCAGTACTTC
CAISGQGVGSYNEQYF
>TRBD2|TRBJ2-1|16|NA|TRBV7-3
TGTGCCAGCAGCTTAGGCCTAGCGGGGGGGCTCGATGAGCAGTTCTTC
CASSLGLAGGLDEQFF
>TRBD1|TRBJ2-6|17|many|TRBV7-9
TGTGCCAGCAGCAAAGGCTCAGGGGGCTCACTGGCCAACGTCCTGACTTTC
CASSKGSGGSLANVLTF
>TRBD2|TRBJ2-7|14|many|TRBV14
TGTGCCAGCAGCCAAGCGGGAGGTAGGGTTGGGCAGTACTTC
CASSQAGGRVGQYF
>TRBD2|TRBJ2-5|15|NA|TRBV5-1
TGCGCCAGCAGCTTCGGGACTAGCCTCCAAGAGACCCAGTACTTC
CASSFGTSLQETQYF